Following are 22 T cell receptor beta chains from one sample sequenced in a study of T cell repertoires in cytomegalovirus infection. These receptors lack a known antigen. TCRdb itself ran the reads through MiXCR, one entry per CDR3 protein. This sample has some 920,000 distinct CDR3 sequences; 31% occur once, and the top ten carry more than 12%. The starting material was cultured CD8+ T cells from PBMCs, obtained from culture after CMV antigen stimulation. The source of these receptors is a human donor in good health (CMV status not recorded). Some clones in this sample may be carry-over from other donors' samples.

The sample holds one count of this clonotype. CDR3 DNA: TGTGCCACCTTGGACAGGGAGATGAACACTGAAGCTTTCTTT. Translation gives CATLDREMNTEAFF. The gene calls are TRBV10-3 and TRBJ1-1; 8 nucleotides match TRBD1. The CDR3 spans 14 residues. Unmatched junction bases numbered 7, after V lost 10 bases and J lost 0 bases. Looked up from germline, CDR1 is ENHRY and CDR2 is SYGVKD.

This clonotype appeared a few times. The chain combines TRBV5-6 with TRBJ2-7; D is unclear. CDR1 is SGHDT and CDR2 is YYEEEE in the germline V gene. Trimming took 0 bases from V and 3 from J, leaving 7 bases between them. The CDR3 has 13 residues. CDR3 in DNA: TGTGCCAGCAGCTTGGGGTCCCGCTACGAGCAGTACTTC. Its protein product is CASSLGSRYEQYF.

The chain is built from TRBV6-2 or TRBV6-3 and TRBJ2-7, with unresolved D. V shed 9 bases and J shed 3 bases, with 18 bases lying between them. CDR1 is MNHEY, CDR2 SVGEGT, per germline. The CDR3 sequence is 14 residues long. The CDR3 DNA sequence: TGTGCCAGTAACGACGGATTCCTAGACTACGAGCAGTACGTC. This encodes CASNDGFLDYEQYV.

The genes are TRBV6-1 and TRBJ1-5; D is undetermined. Germline CDR1 and CDR2: MNHNS and SASEGT. The CDR3 covers 10 residues. Trimming took 11 bases from V and 5 from J, leaving 7 bases between them. The CDR3 here is CAVSHQPQHF. The DNA of the CDR3 is TGTGCCGTTTCTCATCAGCCCCAGCATTTT.

The gene calls are TRBV6-1 and TRBJ1-5; D ambiguous. The CDR3 consists of 16 residues. Germline lookup yields CDR1 MNHNS and CDR2 SASEGT. The germline V and J ends were trimmed by 2 bases and 2 bases, with 13 bases remaining between them. The CDR3: CASSEPTPLGNQPQHF. CDR3 sequence (DNA): TGTGCCAGCAGTGAACCGACCCCCCTAGGCAATCAGCCCCAGCATTTT.

The V call is TRBV20-1, the J call TRBJ2-3; TRBD2 matches at 7 bases. The CDR3 is 13 amino acids. V lost 3 bases to trimming and J lost 2 bases; unmatched junction nucleotides: 2. Per the germline V gene, CDR1 is DFQATT and CDR2 is SNEGSKA (reference sequence). The CDR3 reads CSARGTNTDTQYF. DNA of the CDR3: TGCAGTGCTAGGGGGACTAACACAGATACGCAGTATTTT.

The CDR3, as DNA: TGTGCCAGCAGTTCCCGCAGGTCCGGGGGCTACACCTTC. Its translation is CASSSRRSGGYTF. The chain recombines TRBV12-3 or TRBV12-4 with TRBJ1-2; the D is unclear. V was pared by 4 bases and J by 8 bases, with 14 bases between. The CDR3 covers 13 residues.

The chain is built from TRBV7-9 and TRBJ2-3; the match to TRBD2 covers 10 bases. CDR1 is SEHNR and CDR2 is FQNEAQ in the germline V gene (reference sequence). This CDR3 comprises 15 residues. J was trimmed by 5 bases and V by 5 bases; bases with no gene match: 7. CDR3 in DNA: TGTGCCAGCAGCGTTAGCGGGGGGCTCTTAGATACGCAGTATTTT. Translated, it gives CASSVSGGLLDTQYF.

This clonotype was found a few times. The J gene is TRBJ2-3, the V gene TRBV7-6; no reliable D call. V lost 5 bases and J 1 base, leaving 22 bases between the germline ends. CDR3 length: 18 residues. From germline, CDR1 is SGHVS and CDR2 FNYEAQ. The CDR3 sequence: CASSPVVPGPGGTDTQYF. The CDR3 DNA reads TGTGCCAGCAGCCCCGTGGTGCCAGGACCGGGCGGCACAGATACGCAGTATTTT.

Many counts were recorded for this clonotype. The chain recombines TRBV7-2 with TRBJ1-2; D is possibly TRBD1 (5 bases). The ends were cut back, 1 base at V and 4 bases at J, with 13 bases in the middle. The CDR3 spans 15 residues. In germline, CDR1 is SGHTA, CDR2 FQGNSA. The CDR3 sequence: CASSLGSGSAYGYTF. The CDR3 DNA is TGTGCCAGCAGCTTAGGTTCAGGGTCAGCCTATGGCTACACCTTC.

The gene calls are TRBV25-1 and TRBJ1-3; the match to TRBD1 covers 8 bases. Germline V gene data show CDR1 as MGHDK and CDR2 as SYGVNS. CDR3 size: 15 residues. The J segment lost 7 bases and the V segment lost 4 bases, leaving 9 bases of the junction unmatched. In DNA, the CDR3 is TGTGCCAGCAGTGCGGACAGGGAGTTTCCGAACACCATATATTTT. It codes for CASSADREFPNTIYF.

On this clonotype: This may be a read error: a much more frequent sequence differs by one nucleotide. The rearrangement uses TRBV7-6 and TRBJ2-5; D unresolved. This CDR3 has 14 amino acids. The ends were cut back, 5 bases at V and 1 base at J, with 11 bases in the middle. The germline V gene encodes CDR1 SGHVS and CDR2 FNYEAQ. The chain's CDR3 is CASSRPLSQETQYF. In DNA form, the CDR3 reads TGTGCCAGCAGCCGCCCGTTGTCCCAAGAGACCCAGTACTTC.

This sequence joins TRBV20-1 and TRBJ1-2; D possibly corresponds to TRBD1 (5 bases). Trimming removed 4 bases at V and 4 bases at J, with 19 bases between. The germline CDR1 and CDR2 sequences are DFQATT and SNEGSKA (reference sequence). The CDR3 runs to 15 residues. CDR3 in DNA: TGCAGTGCTAAAGTACCCCGGGACGGCTCCTATGGCTACACCTTC. Its translation: CSAKVPRDGSYGYTF.

This clonotype was seen ten or more times. V gene TRBV27 combines with J gene TRBJ1-6, with 7 bases lining up with TRBD1. The CDR3 sequence is 13 residues long. J lost 6 bases, V lost 6 bases, and 2 bases had no gene match. Germline-derived CDR1 and CDR2 are MNHEY and SMNVEV (reference sequence). The CDR3, as DNA: TGTGCCAGCAGCAGGGGGAGTAATTCACCCCTCCACTTT. Protein: CASSRGSNSPLHF.

The chain has TRBV27 and TRBJ2-1; D gene ambiguous. The V gene's germline CDR1 is MNHEY and CDR2 SMNVEV (reference sequence). There are 13 residues in the CDR3. V dropped 5 bases and J dropped 6 bases, with 11 bases sitting between them. CDR3 DNA sequence: TGTGCCAGCAGTCGGACCCCTCTCAATGAGCAGTTCTTC. Amino acid sequence: CASSRTPLNEQFF.

This clonotype was recorded many times. J is TRBJ1-1 and V is TRBV4-1; TRBD1 might be the D (6 bases). The germline V gene has CDR1 MGHRA and CDR2 YSYEKL. V gave up 1 base and J gave up 5 bases, with 20 bases separating them. The CDR3 sequence is 17 residues long. CDR3 sequence: CASSQGAQGRLQTEAFF. The CDR3 bases are TGCGCCAGCAGCCAAGGGGCGCAGGGGAGGTTACAGACTGAAGCTTTCTTT.

CDR3 loop: CATSRAGVQLGANVLTF. The CDR3 nucleotides are TGTGCCACCAGCAGAGCAGGGGTCCAATTGGGGGCCAACGTCCTGACTTTC. J is TRBJ2-6 and V is TRBV15, with D perhaps TRBD1 (6 bases). The V gene lost 1 base and the J gene lost 4 bases, with 14 bases spanning the gap. In germline, CDR1 is LNHNV, CDR2 YYDKDF (reference sequence). This CDR3 is 17 amino acids long.

Turning to this clonotype: The junction departs from germline at one end; a sequencing error may be responsible. V and J are TRBV7-4 and TRBJ2-1; no firm D call. CDR1 is SGHVT, CDR2 SQSDAQ, per germline. The CDR3 is made up of 13 amino acids. CDR3 protein: CATSLPNYNEQFF. The CDR3 DNA sequence: TGTGCCACCAGCTTACCTAATTACAATGAGCAGTTCTTC.

V and J are TRBV6-5 and TRBJ1-5; TRBD1 agrees at 8 bases. Germline assignment: CDR1 MNHEY and CDR2 SVGAGI. The V segment lost 7 bases and the J segment 7 bases; nucleotides outside the gene matches: 6. The CDR3 runs to 13 residues. This chain's CDR3 is CASKPGGGQPQHF. DNA of the CDR3: TGTGCCAGCAAGCCAGGGGGCGGCCAGCCCCAGCATTTT.

V usage is TRBV6-2 or TRBV6-3 and J usage is TRBJ1-2; D is unresolved. Trimming stripped 6 bases from V and 9 bases from J, with 17 bases between. Germline loops: CDR1 MNHEY, CDR2 SVGEGT. The CDR3 consists of 13 residues. CDR3 sequence (DNA): TGTGCCAGCAGCCCGCCGGGTTATTCCCGCTACACCTTC. It codes for CASSPPGYSRYTF.

This clonotype was seen once. V is TRBV6-2 or TRBV6-3 and J is TRBJ2-5, with TRBD2 identical over 15 bases. The V segment lost 7 bases and the J segment 2 bases; nucleotides outside the gene matches: 5. Looked up from germline, CDR1 is MNHEY and CDR2 is SVGEGT. The CDR3 loop spans 16 amino acids. CDR3 sequence: CASTAGLAGGQETQYF. The CDR3 DNA is TGTGCCAGCACCGCGGGACTAGCGGGGGGACAAGAGACCCAGTACTTC.

The chain employs TRBV2 and TRBJ2-1, with 12 bases matching TRBD2. With V trimmed by 6 bases and J by 3 bases, 3 bases remained unmatched. Germline CDR1 reads SNHLY; CDR2 reads FYNNEI. The CDR3 consists of 15 residues. The chain's CDR3 is CASSWTSGIYNEQFF. CDR3 sequence (DNA): TGTGCCAGCAGCTGGACTAGCGGGATCTACAATGAGCAGTTCTTC.